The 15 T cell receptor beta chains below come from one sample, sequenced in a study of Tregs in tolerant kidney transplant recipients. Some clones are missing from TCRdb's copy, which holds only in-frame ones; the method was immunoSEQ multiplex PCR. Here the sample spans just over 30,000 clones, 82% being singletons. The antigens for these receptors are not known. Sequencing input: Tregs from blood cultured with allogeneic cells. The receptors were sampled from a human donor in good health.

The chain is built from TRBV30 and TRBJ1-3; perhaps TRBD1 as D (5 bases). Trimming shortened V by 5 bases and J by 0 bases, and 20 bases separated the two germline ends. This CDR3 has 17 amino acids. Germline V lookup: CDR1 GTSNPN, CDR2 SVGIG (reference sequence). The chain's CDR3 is CAWDTYRTLYSGNTIYF. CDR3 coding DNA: TGTGCCTGGGACACCTACAGGACTCTCTACTCTGGAAACACCATATATTTT.

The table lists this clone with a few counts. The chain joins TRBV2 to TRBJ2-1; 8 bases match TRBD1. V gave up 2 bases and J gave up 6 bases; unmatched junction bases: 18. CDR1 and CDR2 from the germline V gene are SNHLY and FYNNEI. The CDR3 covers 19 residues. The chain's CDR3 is CASSEPGWLQGARLNEQFF. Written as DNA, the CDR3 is TGTGCCAGCAGTGAACCAGGGTGGCTTCAGGGGGCCCGGCTCAATGAGCAGTTCTTC. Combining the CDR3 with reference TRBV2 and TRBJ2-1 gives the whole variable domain EPEVTQTPSHQVTQMGQEVILRCVPISNHLYFYWYRQILGQKVEFLVSFYNNEISEKSEIFDDQFSVERPDGSNFTLKIRSTKLEDSAMYFCASSEPGWLQGARLNEQFFGPGTRLTVL.

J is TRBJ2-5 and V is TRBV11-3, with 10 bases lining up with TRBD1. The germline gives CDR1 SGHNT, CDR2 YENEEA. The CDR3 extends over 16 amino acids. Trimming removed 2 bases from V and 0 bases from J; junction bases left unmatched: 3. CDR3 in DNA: TGTGCCAGCAGCTTATGGGGGACAGGGGACCAAGAGACCCAGTACTTC. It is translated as CASSLWGTGDQETQYF.

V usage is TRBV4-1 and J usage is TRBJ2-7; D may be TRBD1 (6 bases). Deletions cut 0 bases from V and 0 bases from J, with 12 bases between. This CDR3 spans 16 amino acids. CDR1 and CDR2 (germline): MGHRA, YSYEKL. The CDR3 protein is CASSQERGQSSYEQYF. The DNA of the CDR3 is TGCGCCAGCAGCCAAGAAAGAGGACAGAGCTCCTACGAGCAGTACTTC.

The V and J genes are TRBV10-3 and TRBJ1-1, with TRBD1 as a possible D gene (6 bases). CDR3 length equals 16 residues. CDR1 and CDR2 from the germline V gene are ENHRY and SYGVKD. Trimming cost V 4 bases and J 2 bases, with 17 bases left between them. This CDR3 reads CAISAGKGVGNTEAFF. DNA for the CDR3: TGTGCCATCAGTGCGGGGAAGGGGGTAGGAAACACTGAAGCTTTCTTT.

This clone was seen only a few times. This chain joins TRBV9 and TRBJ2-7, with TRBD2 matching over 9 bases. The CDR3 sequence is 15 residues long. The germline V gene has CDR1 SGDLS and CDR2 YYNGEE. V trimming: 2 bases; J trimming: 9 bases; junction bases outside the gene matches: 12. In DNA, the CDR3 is TGTGCCAGCAGCGTCACCGGGACTAGCTGGGAAGGGCAGTACTTC. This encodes CASSVTGTSWEGQYF.

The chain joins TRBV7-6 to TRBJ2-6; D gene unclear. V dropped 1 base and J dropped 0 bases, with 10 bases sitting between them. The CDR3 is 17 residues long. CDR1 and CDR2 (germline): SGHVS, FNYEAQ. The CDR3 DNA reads TGTGCCAGCAGCTTAGAGGGCAGGTCCTCTGGGGCCAACGTCCTGACTTTC. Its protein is CASSLEGRSSGANVLTF.

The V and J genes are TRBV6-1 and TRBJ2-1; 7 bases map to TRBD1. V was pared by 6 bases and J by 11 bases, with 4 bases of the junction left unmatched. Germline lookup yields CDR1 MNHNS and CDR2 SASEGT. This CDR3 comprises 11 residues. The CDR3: CASRRGPKQFF. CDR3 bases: TGTGCCAGCAGGAGGGGGCCGAAGCAGTTCTTC.

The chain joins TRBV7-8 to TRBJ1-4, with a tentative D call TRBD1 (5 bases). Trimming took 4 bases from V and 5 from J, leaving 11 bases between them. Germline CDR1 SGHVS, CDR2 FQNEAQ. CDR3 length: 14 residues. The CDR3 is CASSSQVPNEKLFF. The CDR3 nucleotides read TGTGCCAGCAGCTCACAGGTTCCAAATGAAAAACTGTTTTTT.

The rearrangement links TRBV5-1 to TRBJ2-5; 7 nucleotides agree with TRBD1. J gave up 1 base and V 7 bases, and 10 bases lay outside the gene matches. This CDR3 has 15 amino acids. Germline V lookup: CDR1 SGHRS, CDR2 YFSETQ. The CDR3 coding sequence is TGCGCCAGCCCTCGGGGCAGGGGGTCCCAAGAGACCCAGTACTTC. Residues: CASPRGRGSQETQYF.

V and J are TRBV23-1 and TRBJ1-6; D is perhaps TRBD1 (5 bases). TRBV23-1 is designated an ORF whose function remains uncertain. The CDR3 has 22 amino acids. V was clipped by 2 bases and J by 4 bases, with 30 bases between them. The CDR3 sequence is CASSQKSGGRGVSRPYNSPLHF. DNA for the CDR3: TGCGCCAGCAGTCAAAAGTCCGGAGGGAGGGGAGTTTCACGTCCTTATAATTCACCCCTCCACTTT.

The DNA for the CDR3 is TGCGCCAGCAGCCAAGATCGGGGGGGCTACAATGAGCAGTTCTTC. Amino acids: CASSQDRGGYNEQFF. The chain combines TRBV4-3 with TRBJ2-1, with 8 bases identical to TRBD2. The germline V gene has CDR1 LGHNA and CDR2 YSLEER. This CDR3 is 15 amino acids long. Unmatched junction bases numbered 1, after V lost 0 bases and J lost 3 bases.

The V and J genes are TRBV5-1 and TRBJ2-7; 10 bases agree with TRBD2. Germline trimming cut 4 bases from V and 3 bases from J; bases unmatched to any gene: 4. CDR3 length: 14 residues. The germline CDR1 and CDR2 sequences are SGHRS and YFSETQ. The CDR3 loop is CASSPTSGDYEQYF. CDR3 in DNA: TGCGCCAGCAGCCCCACTAGCGGGGACTACGAGCAGTACTTC.

CDR3 amino acids: CASRLGQNNSPLHF. The CDR3 coding sequence is TGTGCCAGCAGGCTCGGACAGAACAATTCACCCCTCCACTTT. The genes are TRBV6-1 and TRBJ1-6; tentative D call: TRBD1 (6 bases). This CDR3 has 14 residues. CDR1 is MNHNS, CDR2 SASEGT, per germline. V was pared by 6 bases and J by 7 bases, with 13 bases between.

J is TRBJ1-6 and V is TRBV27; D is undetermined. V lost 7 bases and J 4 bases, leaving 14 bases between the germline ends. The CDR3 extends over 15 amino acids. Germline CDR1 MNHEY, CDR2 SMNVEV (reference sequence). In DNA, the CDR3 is TGTGCCAGCATGACACGGGGTCCTTATAATTCACCCCTCCACTTT. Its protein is CASMTRGPYNSPLHF.